The 9 T cell receptor beta chains reported below all come from one sample, sequenced in a study of blood T cell repertoires in COVID-19 (TCRdb year 2020). The library was obtained by the immunoSEQ multiplex PCR assay. In its TCRdb copy, this immuneACCESS table keeps in-frame sequences only and misses some clones. Where compared with another copy, unresolved V genes explain less than half of these, and the others have no known cause. Present in this sample are approximately 82,000 clones, more than 70% of which were seen just once. The top ten clones comprise about a sixth of the sample. The material sequenced was peripheral blood. Every receptor here comes from a woman aged 55-69 years with acute or convalescent COVID-19.

This chain links TRBV6-5 with TRBJ1-1, with D hard to call. The ends were cut back, 7 bases at V and 1 base at J, with 10 bases in the middle. Germline CDR1 is MNHEY and CDR2 is SVGAGI. This CDR3 is built from 13 residues. CDR3 residues: CASIFGKNTEAFF. In DNA, the CDR3 is TGTGCCAGCATATTTGGCAAGAACACTGAAGCTTTCTTT.

The chain uses TRBV7-6 and TRBJ1-2, with 7 nucleotides matching TRBD1. This CDR3 region has 15 residues. Germline values: CDR1 SGHVS, CDR2 FNYEAQ. V lost 1 base and J lost 2; bases outside the gene matches: 4. CDR3 sequence (DNA): TGTGCCAGCAGCTTAGGCCCGACAGGGAACTATGGCTACACCTTC. It specifies CASSLGPTGNYGYTF. The variable domain in full, completed from reference TRBV7-6 and TRBJ1-2, reads GAGVSQSPRYKVTKRGQDVALRCDPISGHVSLYWYRQALGQGPEFLTYFNYEAQQDKSGLPNDRFSAERPEGSISTLTIQRTEQRDSAMYRCASSLGPTGNYGYTFGSGTRLTVV.

This rearrangement joins TRBV7-6 to TRBJ2-7; 12 nucleotides match TRBD2. The V gene end was trimmed by 4 bases and the J gene end by 5 bases; junction bases not matched to a gene: 9. Per the germline V gene, CDR1 is SGHVS and CDR2 is FNYEAQ. This CDR3 has 16 residues. The CDR3 region is CASSSSSGRAFHEQYF. The CDR3 DNA follows: TGTGCCAGCAGCTCATCTAGCGGGAGGGCCTTCCACGAGCAGTACTTC.

The CDR3 spells CASSVASNRGPSNTEAFF. The CDR3 DNA reads TGTGCCAGCAGCGTAGCCTCTAACAGGGGCCCTTCGAACACTGAAGCTTTCTTT. The chain is built from TRBV9 and TRBJ1-1; 7 positions match TRBD1. CDR1 and CDR2 (germline): SGDLS, YYNGEE. V shed 0 bases and J 1 base; nucleotides not matched to a gene: 12. The CDR3 spans 18 residues.

The chain joins TRBV18 to TRBJ2-7; 8 nucleotides agree with TRBD2. Germline CDR1 is KGHSH and CDR2 is LQKENI. This CDR3 contains 15 residues. J was trimmed by 0 bases and V by 1 base; bases with no gene match: 2. Written as DNA, the CDR3 is TGTGCCAGCTCACCACTGGCGGGGGGCTCCTACGAGCAGTACTTC. Its translation: CASSPLAGGSYEQYF. Filled out from reference TRBV18 and TRBJ2-7, the complete variable domain reads NAGVMQNPRHLVRRRGQEARLRCSPMKGHSHVYWYRQLPEEGLKFMVYLQKENIIDESGMPKERFSAEFPKEGPSILRIQQVVRGDSAAYFCASSPLAGGSYEQYFGPGTRLTVT.

This clone was seen just once. CDR3 nucleotide sequence: TGTGCCAGCAGCTTAGAAGGGGGCTATGGCTACACCTTC. This translates into CASSLEGGYGYTF. The chain uses TRBV11-3 and TRBJ1-2, with D perhaps matching TRBD1 (6 bases). This CDR3 is 13 amino acids long. V gave up 0 bases and J gave up 4 bases, with 6 bases separating them. Germline loops: CDR1 SGHNT, CDR2 YENEEA.

The rearrangement joins TRBV29-1 to TRBJ2-3; TRBD2 matches at 8 bases. CDR3 length equals 15 residues. Germline V lookup: CDR1 SQVTM, CDR2 ANQGSEA. J gave up 8 bases and V 2 bases, and 12 bases lay outside the gene matches. The CDR3 bases are TGCAGCGTTGAACGGGGGGGCACCGGGATCGTTACGCAGTATTTT. It encodes CSVERGGTGIVTQYF.

The rearrangement uses TRBV24-1 and TRBJ2-7; 9 positions match TRBD1. Trimming removed 5 bases from V and 5 bases from J; junction bases left unmatched: 12. CDR3 length: 16 amino acids. Germline CDR1 is KGHDR and CDR2 is SFDVKD. This CDR3 reads CATSGHEGQGTHEQYF. The CDR3 bases are TGTGCCACCAGTGGACATGAGGGACAGGGAACCCACGAGCAGTACTTC.

This clone was observed a few times. This sequence joins TRBV11-2 and TRBJ2-1; 13 bases map to TRBD2. There are 16 residues in the CDR3. V was clipped by 2 bases and J by 9 bases; unmatched bases: 7. Germline V gene lookup returns CDR1 SGHAT and CDR2 FQNNGV. DNA for the CDR3: TGTGCCAGCAGCTTAAGGAGGACTAGCGGGAGTTTTGAGCAGTTCTTC. This gives the protein CASSLRRTSGSFEQFF.